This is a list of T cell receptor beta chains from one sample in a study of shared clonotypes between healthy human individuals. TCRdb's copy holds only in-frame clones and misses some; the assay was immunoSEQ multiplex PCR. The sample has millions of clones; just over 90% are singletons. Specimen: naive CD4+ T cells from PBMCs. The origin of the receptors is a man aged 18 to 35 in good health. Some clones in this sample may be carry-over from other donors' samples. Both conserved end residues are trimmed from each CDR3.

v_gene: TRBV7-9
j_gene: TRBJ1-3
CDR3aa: ASSPGTGNTIY

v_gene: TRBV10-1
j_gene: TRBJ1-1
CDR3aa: ASSESRTGGDEAF

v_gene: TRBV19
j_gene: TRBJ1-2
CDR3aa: ASSRQGPDYGYT

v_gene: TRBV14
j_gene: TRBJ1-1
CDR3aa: ASRQDLGGLTEAF

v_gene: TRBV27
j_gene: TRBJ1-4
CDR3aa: ASSSLGQGPNEKLF

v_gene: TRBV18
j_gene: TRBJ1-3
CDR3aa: ASSPITEPRGNTIY

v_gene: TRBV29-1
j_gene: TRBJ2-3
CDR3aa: SVSSPSGTDTQY

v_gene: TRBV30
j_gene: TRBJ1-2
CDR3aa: AWTTLGQGKSYGYT

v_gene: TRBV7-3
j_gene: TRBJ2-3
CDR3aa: ASSLRAGGPGDTQY

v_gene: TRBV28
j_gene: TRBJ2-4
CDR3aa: ASSPGHLGKNIQY

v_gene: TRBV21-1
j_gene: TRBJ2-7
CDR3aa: ASSKGGVGDRESEQY

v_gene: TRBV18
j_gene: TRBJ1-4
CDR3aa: ASSPIRGEKLF

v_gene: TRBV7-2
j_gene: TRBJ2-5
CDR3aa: ASSLGRAQETQY

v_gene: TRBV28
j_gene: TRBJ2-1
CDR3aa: ASSNPAGREF

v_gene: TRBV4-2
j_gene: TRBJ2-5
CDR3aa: ASSPRHPASLETQY

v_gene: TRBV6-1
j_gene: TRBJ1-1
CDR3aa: ASSEVIVAGGGTEAF

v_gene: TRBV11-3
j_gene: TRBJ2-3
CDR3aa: ASSLDGQTDTQY

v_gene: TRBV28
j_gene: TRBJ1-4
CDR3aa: ASSQNTGIATNEKLF

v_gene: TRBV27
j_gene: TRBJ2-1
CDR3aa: ASSPAAVGAGYNEQF